This T cell receptor (beta chain) was retrieved from a study of siplizumab effects on memory and regulatory T cells. TCRdb's copy holds only in-frame clones and misses some; the assay was immunoSEQ multiplex PCR. This table has some 97,000 clones, about 91% appearing once. This CDR3 has 17 residues. CDR1 is SGHTA and CDR2 is FQGNSA in the germline V gene. V lost 5 bases and J lost 0; bases outside the gene matches: 10. The V gene is TRBV7-2, the J gene TRBJ2-7; 10 bases are a match to TRBD2. Input material: CD4+ T cells sorted from blood. This TCR came from a human donor in good health. Some clones in this sample may be carry-over from other donors' samples. The CDR3 region is CASSPPLGLADSYEQYF. In DNA form, the CDR3 reads TGTGCCAGCAGCCCCCCCCTCGGACTAGCGGACTCCTACGAGCAGTACTTC.